This T cell receptor beta chain stems from a study of blood T cell repertoires in COVID-19. On the study more broadly: PBMCs, B-cell-depleted T cells, or T cells provided the cDNA or gDNA that made up the material.

Original processing notes: Researchers report that nucleated cell counts were estimated from reference gene primer amplification. Data came from immunoSEQ multiplex PCR; TCRdb stores just in-frame clones and leaves some out. That table supplies the V and J calls and clone size; D and trimming were determined from the DNA. The sample has about 200,000 clones; more than 75% are singletons. Per the germline V gene, CDR1 is LNHDA and CDR2 is SQIVND (reference sequence). V gave up 5 bases and J gave up 6 bases, with 14 bases separating them. The CDR3 spans 13 residues. The chain combines TRBV19 with TRBJ2-7; tentative D call: TRBD1 (6 bases). Sequencing input: peripheral blood. This TCR was recovered from an elderly man with acute or convalescent COVID-19. CDR3 DNA sequence: TGTGCCAGTAGTGTACAGGGAGTTGGCGAGCAGTACTTC. This encodes CASSVQGVGEQYF.